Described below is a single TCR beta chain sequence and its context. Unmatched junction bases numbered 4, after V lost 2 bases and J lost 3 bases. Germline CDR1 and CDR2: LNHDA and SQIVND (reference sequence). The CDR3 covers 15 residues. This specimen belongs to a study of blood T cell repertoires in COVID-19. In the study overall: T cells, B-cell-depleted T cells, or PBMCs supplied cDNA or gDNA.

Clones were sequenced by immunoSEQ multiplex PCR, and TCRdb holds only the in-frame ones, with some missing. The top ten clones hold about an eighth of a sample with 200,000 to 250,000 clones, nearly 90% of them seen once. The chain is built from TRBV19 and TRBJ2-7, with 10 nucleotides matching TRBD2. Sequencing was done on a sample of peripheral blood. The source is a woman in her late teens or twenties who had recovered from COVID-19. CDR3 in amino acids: CASSIQGLAVYEQYF. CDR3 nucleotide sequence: TGTGCCAGTAGTATACAAGGACTAGCGGTCTACGAGCAGTACTTC.